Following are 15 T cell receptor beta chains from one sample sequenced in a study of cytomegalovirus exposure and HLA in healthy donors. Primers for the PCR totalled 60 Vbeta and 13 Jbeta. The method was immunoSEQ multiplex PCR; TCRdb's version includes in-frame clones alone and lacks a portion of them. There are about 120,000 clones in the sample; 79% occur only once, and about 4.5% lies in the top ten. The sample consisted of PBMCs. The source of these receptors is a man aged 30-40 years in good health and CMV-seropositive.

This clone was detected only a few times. The CDR3 nucleotides read TGTGCCAGCAGTCTCGGAGGGGAGCAGTTCTTC. Protein sequence: CASSLGGEQFF. The chain has TRBV6-5 and TRBJ2-1; D is perhaps TRBD2 (6 bases). This CDR3 is 11 amino acids long. The V end lost 5 bases, the J end lost 10 bases, and 9 bases lay between the germline ends. From germline, CDR1 is MNHEY and CDR2 SVGAGI.

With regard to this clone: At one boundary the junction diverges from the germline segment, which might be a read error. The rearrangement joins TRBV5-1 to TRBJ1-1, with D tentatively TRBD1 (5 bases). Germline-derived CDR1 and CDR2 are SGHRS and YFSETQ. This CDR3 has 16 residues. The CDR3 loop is CASNLGFGGANTEAFF. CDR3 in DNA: TGCGCCAGCAACTTGGGGTTCGGAGGGGCGAACACTGAAGCTTTCTTT.

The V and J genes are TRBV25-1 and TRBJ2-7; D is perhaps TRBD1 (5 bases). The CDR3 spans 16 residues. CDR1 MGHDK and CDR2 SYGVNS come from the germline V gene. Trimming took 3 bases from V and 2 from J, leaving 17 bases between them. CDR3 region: CASSDPNPRTPYEQYF. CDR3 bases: TGTGCCAGCAGTGACCCAAACCCCAGGACACCCTACGAGCAGTACTTC.

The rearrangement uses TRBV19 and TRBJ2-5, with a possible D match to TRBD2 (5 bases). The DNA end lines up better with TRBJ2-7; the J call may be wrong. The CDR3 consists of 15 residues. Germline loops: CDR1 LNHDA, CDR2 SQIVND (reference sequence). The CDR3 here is CASSIESGLAYEQYF. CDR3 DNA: TGTGCCAGTAGTATAGAGTCAGGACTTGCCTACGAGCAGTACTTC.

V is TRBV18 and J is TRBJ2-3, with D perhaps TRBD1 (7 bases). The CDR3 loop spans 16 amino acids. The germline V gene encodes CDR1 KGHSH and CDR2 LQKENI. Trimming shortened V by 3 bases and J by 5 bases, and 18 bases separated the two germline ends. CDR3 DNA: TGTGCCAGCTCACCGAACACAAACCAGGGGGGAGATACGCAGTATTTT. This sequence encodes CASSPNTNQGGDTQYF.

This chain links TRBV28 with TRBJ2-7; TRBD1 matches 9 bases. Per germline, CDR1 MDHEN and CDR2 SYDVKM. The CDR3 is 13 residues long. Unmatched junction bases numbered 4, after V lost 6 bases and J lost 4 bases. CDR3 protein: CASRDRGSYEQYF. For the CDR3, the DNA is TGTGCCAGCAGGGACAGGGGTTCGTACGAGCAGTACTTC. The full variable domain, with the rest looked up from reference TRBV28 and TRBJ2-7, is DVKVTQSSRYLVKRTGEKVFLECVQDMDHENMFWYRQDPGLGLRLIYFSYDVKMKEKGDIPEGYSVSREKKERFSLILESASTNQTSMYLCASRDRGSYEQYFGPGTRLTVT.

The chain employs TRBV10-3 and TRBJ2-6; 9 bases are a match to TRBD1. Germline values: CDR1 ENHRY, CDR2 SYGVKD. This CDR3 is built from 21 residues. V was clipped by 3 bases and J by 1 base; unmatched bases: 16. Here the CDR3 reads CAISDFFGRDRELSGANVLTF. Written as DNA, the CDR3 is TGTGCCATCAGTGATTTTTTCGGACGGGACAGGGAATTATCTGGGGCCAACGTCCTGACTTTC.

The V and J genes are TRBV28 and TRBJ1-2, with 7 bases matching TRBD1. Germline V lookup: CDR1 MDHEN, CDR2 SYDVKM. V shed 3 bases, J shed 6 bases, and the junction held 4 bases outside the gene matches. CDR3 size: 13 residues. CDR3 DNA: TGTGCCAGCAGTTTTTATCAGGGGGATGGCTACACCTTC. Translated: CASSFYQGDGYTF.

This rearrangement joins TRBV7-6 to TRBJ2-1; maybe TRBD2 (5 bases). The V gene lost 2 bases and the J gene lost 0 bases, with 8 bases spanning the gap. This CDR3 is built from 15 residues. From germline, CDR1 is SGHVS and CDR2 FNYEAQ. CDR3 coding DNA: TGTGCCAGCAGCTTAACTACTAGCTCCTACAATGAGCAGTTCTTC. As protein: CASSLTTSSYNEQFF.

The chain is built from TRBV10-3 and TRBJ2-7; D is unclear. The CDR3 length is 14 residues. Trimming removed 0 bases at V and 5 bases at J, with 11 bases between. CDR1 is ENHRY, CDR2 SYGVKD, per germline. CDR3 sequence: CAISESNSADEQYF. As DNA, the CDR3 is TGTGCCATCAGTGAGTCGAACAGTGCTGACGAGCAGTACTTC.

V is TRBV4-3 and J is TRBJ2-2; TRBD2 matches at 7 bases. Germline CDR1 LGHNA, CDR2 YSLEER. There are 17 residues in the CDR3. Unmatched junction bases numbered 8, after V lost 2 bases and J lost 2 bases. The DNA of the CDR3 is TGCGCCAGCAGCCAACCACCTAGCGGAGCTAACACCGGGGAGCTGTTTTTT. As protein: CASSQPPSGANTGELFF.

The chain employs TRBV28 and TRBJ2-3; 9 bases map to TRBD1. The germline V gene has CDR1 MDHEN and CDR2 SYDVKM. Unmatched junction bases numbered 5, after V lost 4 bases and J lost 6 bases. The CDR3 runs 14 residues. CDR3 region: CASSWGQGLDTQYF. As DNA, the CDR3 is TGTGCCAGCAGTTGGGGACAGGGACTTGATACGCAGTATTTT.

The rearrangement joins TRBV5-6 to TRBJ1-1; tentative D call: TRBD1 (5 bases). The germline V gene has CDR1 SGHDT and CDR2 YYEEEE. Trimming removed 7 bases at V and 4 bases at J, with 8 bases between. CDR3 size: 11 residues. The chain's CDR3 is CASSGGTEAFF. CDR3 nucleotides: TGTGCCAGCTCCGGGGGCACTGAAGCTTTCTTT.

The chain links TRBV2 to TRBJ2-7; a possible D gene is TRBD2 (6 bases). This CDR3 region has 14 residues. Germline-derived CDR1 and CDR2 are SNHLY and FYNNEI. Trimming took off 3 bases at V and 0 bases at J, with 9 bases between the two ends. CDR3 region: CASSDPGSSYEQYF. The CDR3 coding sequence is TGTGCCAGCAGTGACCCCGGGAGCTCCTACGAGCAGTACTTC. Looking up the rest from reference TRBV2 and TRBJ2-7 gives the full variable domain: EPEVTQTPSHQVTQMGQEVILRCVPISNHLYFYWYRQILGQKVEFLVSFYNNEISEKSEIFDDQFSVERPDGSNFTLKIRSTKLEDSAMYFCASSDPGSSYEQYFGPGTRLTVT.

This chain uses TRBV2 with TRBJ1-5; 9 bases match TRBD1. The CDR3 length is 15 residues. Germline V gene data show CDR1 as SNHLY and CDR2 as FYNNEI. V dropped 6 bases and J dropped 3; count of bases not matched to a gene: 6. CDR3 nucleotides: TGTGCCAGCAGGCTAAGACAGGGGGACAATCAGCCCCAGCATTTT. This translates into CASRLRQGDNQPQHF.